Below are 24 T cell receptor beta chains sequenced from a single sample in a study of cytomegalovirus exposure and HLA in healthy donors. 13 Jbeta primers and 60 Vbeta primers were used for the PCR. Sequencing used immunoSEQ multiplex PCR; TCRdb keeps in-frame clones, though not all of them. Here the sample spans roughly 200,000 clones, 77% being singletons. The sample consisted of PBMCs. The origin of the receptors is a woman aged 55-75 years in good health and CMV-seropositive.

This rearrangement joins TRBV4-3 to TRBJ1-6; TRBD1 matches at 8 bases. The CDR3 is made up of 19 amino acids. With 1 base clipped from V and 2 bases from J, the junction kept 10 bases outside the gene matches. CDR1 is LGHNA, CDR2 YSLEER, per germline. The CDR3 DNA reads TGCGCCAGCAGCCAAGCCCTCGGACAGGGAGATCCCTATAATTCACCCCTCCACTTT. It codes for CASSQALGQGDPYNSPLHF.

This sequence joins TRBV18 and TRBJ1-2; 7 bases align to TRBD1. With 6 bases clipped from V and 5 bases from J, the junction kept 9 bases outside the gene matches. Germline-derived CDR1 and CDR2 are KGHSH and LQKENI. This CDR3 spans 14 amino acids. The CDR3 spells CASSPRQGAYGYTF. DNA for the CDR3: TGTGCCAGCTCCCCTCGACAGGGCGCGTATGGCTACACCTTC.

Regarding this clone: Other DNA sequences in this specimen translate into the identical CDR3. This chain connects TRBV7-3 to TRBJ2-3, with 7 bases that match TRBD2. CDR1 and CDR2 from the germline V gene are SGHTA and FQGTGA. V lost 5 bases and J lost 2; bases outside the gene matches: 4. This CDR3 is 14 amino acids long. In DNA, the CDR3 is TGTGCCAGCAGCCCCGGACTAGTCACAGATACGCAGTATTTT. Translating gives CASSPGLVTDTQYF.

The chain joins TRBV7-8 to TRBJ1-3; TRBD1 is a possible D gene (5 bases). This CDR3 is built from 12 residues. CDR1 and CDR2 (germline): SGHVS, FQNEAQ. V lost 11 bases and J lost 0, with 8 bases in between. CDR3 region: CAGGGSGNTIYF. CDR3 in DNA: TGTGCCGGGGGGGGCTCTGGAAACACCATATATTTT.

V gene TRBV29-1 combines with J gene TRBJ2-4, with D unresolved. The CDR3 contains 13 residues. Trimming cost V 5 bases and J 8 bases, with 16 bases left between them. The V gene's germline CDR1 is SQVTM and CDR2 ANQGSEA. CDR3 protein: CSVRVQVNDIQYF. CDR3 nucleotides: TGCAGCGTTCGGGTCCAAGTGAATGACATTCAGTACTTC.

The chain joins TRBV6-5 to TRBJ1-2; 9 bases match TRBD1. The CDR3 extends over 13 amino acids. Trimming cost V 6 bases and J 11 bases; bases outside gene matches: 10. Germline CDR1 is MNHEY and CDR2 is SVGAGI. The CDR3 here is CASRKGQGSSYTF. DNA of the CDR3: TGTGCCAGCAGAAAAGGACAGGGGAGTTCGTACACCTTC.

The chain couples TRBV5-1 to TRBJ1-2, with 7 bases lining up with TRBD1. The CDR3 covers 16 residues. Trimming removed 5 bases from V and 5 bases from J; junction bases left unmatched: 15. Germline loops: CDR1 SGHRS, CDR2 YFSETQ. The CDR3 spells CASRVGTDSSDYGYTF. The CDR3, as DNA: TGCGCCAGCAGGGTCGGGACAGACTCGTCCGATTATGGCTACACCTTC.

The genes are TRBV5-4 and TRBJ1-2; D perhaps matches TRBD1 (5 bases). CDR3 length: 14 residues. V lost 0 bases to trimming and J lost 6 bases, with 12 bases between them. Germline lookup yields CDR1 SGHNT and CDR2 YYREEE (reference sequence). The CDR3 DNA reads TGTGCCAGCAGCTTGGTGGGGGGAATAGATGGCTACACCTTC. Encoded protein: CASSLVGGIDGYTF.

V is TRBV5-4 and J is TRBJ1-1; D may be TRBD1 (6 bases). Germline V lookup: CDR1 SGHNT, CDR2 YYREEE (reference sequence). Trimming cost V 4 bases and J 4 bases, with 17 bases left between them. The CDR3 has 15 residues. The CDR3 loop is CASSRAGGGGTEAFF. The CDR3 DNA reads as TGTGCCAGCAGCCGGGCGGGAGGGGGAGGCACTGAAGCTTTCTTT. The full variable domain, rest sourced from reference TRBV5-4 and TRBJ1-1, is ETGVTQSPTHLIKTRGQQVTLRCSSQSGHNTVSWYQQALGQGPQFIFQYYREEENGRGNFPPRFSGLQFPNYSSELNVNALELDDSALYLCASSRAGGGGTEAFFGQGTRLTVV.

This chain uses TRBV6-1 with TRBJ1-3; D remains unclear. Germline-derived CDR1 and CDR2 are MNHNS and SASEGT. This CDR3 spans 14 amino acids. Trimming cost V 6 bases and J 0 bases, with 9 bases left between them. The CDR3 protein is CASRADYSGNTIYF. In DNA form, the CDR3 reads TGTGCCAGCAGGGCAGATTACTCTGGAAACACCATATATTTT.

The V gene is TRBV7-8, the J gene TRBJ2-1; 11 bases agree with TRBD2. Trimming removed 4 bases from V and 2 bases from J; junction bases left unmatched: 1. Germline CDR1 reads SGHVS; CDR2 reads FQNEAQ. The CDR3 is 15 residues long. The CDR3 reads CASSSTSGAYNEQFF. CDR3 bases: TGTGCCAGCAGCTCGACTAGCGGGGCCTACAATGAGCAGTTCTTC.

This clone was observed a single time. The chain uses TRBV15 and TRBJ2-3; D is unresolved. This CDR3 is built from 15 residues. The V end lost 3 bases, the J end lost 11 bases, and 21 bases lay between the germline ends. Germline loops: CDR1 LNHNV, CDR2 YYDKDF (reference sequence). The CDR3 sequence: CATSRPHDLAEEQYF. CDR3 in DNA: TGTGCCACCAGCAGGCCCCATGATCTTGCAGAGGAGCAGTATTTT.

The chain joins TRBV21-1 to TRBJ2-3; the table's D call, TRBD1, has no DNA check behind it. TRBV21-1 constitutes a pseudogene. This CDR3 has 15 residues. The CDR3 here is CASYKRKGAEDTQYF. CDR3 nucleotide sequence: TGTGCCAGCTATAAAAGAAAGGGGGCGGAAGATACGCAGTATTTT.

This chain connects TRBV15 to TRBJ2-7; 8 bases align to TRBD1. Germline trimming cut 5 bases from V and 6 bases from J; bases unmatched to any gene: 15. This CDR3 is built from 16 residues. Germline lookup yields CDR1 LNHNV and CDR2 YYDKDF (reference sequence). CDR3 region: CATSAPGQGLGSEQYF. CDR3 DNA sequence: TGTGCCACCAGCGCGCCCGGACAGGGTTTGGGTTCCGAGCAGTACTTC.

The rearrangement links TRBV18 to TRBJ1-5; TRBD1 might be the D (6 bases). V gave up 5 bases and J gave up 3 bases, with 8 bases separating them. The CDR3 has 13 amino acids. Germline CDR1 and CDR2: KGHSH and LQKENI. The CDR3 loop is CASSRDNNQPQHF. In DNA, the CDR3 is TGTGCCAGCTCAAGGGACAACAATCAGCCCCAGCATTTT.

The rearrangement joins TRBV18 to TRBJ2-5; maybe TRBD1 (6 bases). V gave up 3 bases and J gave up 1 base, with 6 bases separating them. CDR1 is KGHSH and CDR2 is LQKENI in the germline V gene. The CDR3 totals 13 residues. The CDR3 bases are TGTGCCAGCTCACCGGGGGCCCAAGAGACCCAGTACTTC. This encodes CASSPGAQETQYF.

The chain links TRBV18 to TRBJ2-5; TRBD2 matches 11 bases. CDR1 KGHSH and CDR2 LQKENI come from the germline V gene. Germline trimming cut 1 base from V and 4 bases from J; bases unmatched to any gene: 5. This CDR3 spans 16 amino acids. CDR3 nucleotides: TGTGCCAGCTCACCACAGCTAGCGGGAGGTGCAGAGACCCAGTACTTC. Protein: CASSPQLAGGAETQYF.

The rearrangement joins TRBV7-9 to TRBJ2-2, with TRBD2 as a possible D gene (6 bases). Germline V gene lookup returns CDR1 SEHNR and CDR2 FQNEAQ (reference sequence). There are 15 residues in the CDR3. The V end lost 0 bases, the J end lost 5 bases, and 10 bases lay between the germline ends. CDR3 sequence reads: CASSLARERTGELFF. As DNA, the CDR3 is TGTGCCAGCAGCTTAGCCCGGGAGCGGACCGGGGAGCTGTTTTTT.

J is TRBJ2-5 and V is TRBV7-9; 10 positions match TRBD2. The DNA matches TRBJ2-7 better at its end, which makes the J call doubtful. This CDR3 is built from 16 residues. Germline V gene lookup returns CDR1 SEHNR and CDR2 FQNEAQ (reference sequence). DNA for the CDR3: TGTGCCAGCAGCTTAGGAGCGGGGGGGCCGCTGAACGAGCAGTACTTC. This sequence encodes CASSLGAGGPLNEQYF.

In DNA form, the CDR3 reads TGTGCCAGCACCCCTGTTGGGGGCGAAGAGACCCAGTACTTC. Translated, it gives CASTPVGGEETQYF. The chain joins TRBV2 to TRBJ2-5, with D tentatively TRBD1 (6 bases). The V end lost 7 bases, the J end lost 3 bases, and 15 bases lay between the germline ends. CDR3 length equals 14 residues. Germline CDR1 is SNHLY and CDR2 is FYNNEI.

This clone was counted between two and nine times. This chain uses TRBV18 with TRBJ1-2, with D perhaps matching TRBD1 (6 bases). Per the germline V gene, CDR1 is KGHSH and CDR2 is LQKENI. This CDR3 spans 15 amino acids. Trimming shortened V by 8 bases and J by 6 bases, and 22 bases separated the two germline ends. The CDR3 bases are TGTGCCAGCGAGAGAGACAGGTCCGGTGGGAATGGCTACACCTTC. Its translation is CASERDRSGGNGYTF.

This clone was counted a few times. The V and J genes are TRBV5-1 and TRBJ1-6; maybe TRBD1 (6 bases). The CDR3 covers 14 residues. V shed 6 bases and J shed 5 bases, with 12 bases lying between them. Looked up from germline, CDR1 is SGHRS and CDR2 is YFSETQ. CDR3 sequence reads: CASNQGQDNSPLHF. The CDR3 DNA is TGCGCCAGCAACCAGGGACAAGATAATTCACCCCTCCACTTT.

The J gene is TRBJ1-5, the V gene TRBV7-2; D perhaps matches TRBD1 (5 bases). Trimming removed 0 bases from V and 6 bases from J, with 12 bases in between. Germline V gives CDR1 SGHTA, CDR2 FQGNSA. The CDR3 loop spans 15 amino acids. In nucleotides, the CDR3 is TGTGCCAGCAGCTTAGCAGGGGCAGGGATTCAGCCCCAGCATTTT. Its protein is CASSLAGAGIQPQHF.

CDR3 DNA: TGTGCCAGCAGTTACGCGGCGGCTGTTGATCAGCCCCAGCATTTT. Translated: CASSYAAAVDQPQHF. This rearrangement joins TRBV6-6 to TRBJ1-5; D is ambiguous. Germline V gene lookup returns CDR1 MNHNY and CDR2 SVGAGI (reference sequence). This CDR3 spans 15 amino acids. V lost 2 bases and J lost 5, with 13 bases in between.